Listed below are T cell receptor beta chains from one sample, sequenced in a study of CD8 T cells in Susac syndrome. TCRdb independently ran MiXCR on the immunoSEQ multiplex PCR reads; one entry per CDR3 protein. The data contain about 300,000 distinct CDR3 sequences, about 91% of them singletons. Sequenced: CD4+ T cells from PBMCs. Every receptor here comes from a human donor with multiple sclerosis. Each CDR3 is given with its conserved first and last residue. D genes are given only for firm matches. The listing skips clone size in some rows; elsewhere it reads once, few, many or a size class.

abundance: .; j_gene: TRBJ1-2; v_gene: TRBV20-1; d_gene: TRBD1; CDR3aa: CSARSLGGDRGEYGGYTF; CDR3nt: TGCAGTGCTAGGAGTTTGGGCGGGGACAGGGGGGAATATGGTGGCTACACCTTC
abundance: .; j_gene: TRBJ2-2; v_gene: TRBV6-2/TRBV6-3; d_gene: .; CDR3aa: CASRESSGELFF; CDR3nt: TGTGCCAGCAGGGAATCGTCCGGGGAGCTGTTTTTT
abundance: .; j_gene: TRBJ2-7; v_gene: TRBV2; d_gene: TRBD1; CDR3aa: CASSGYGQGGDEQYF; CDR3nt: TGTGCCAGCAGCGGATATGGACAGGGGGGTGACGAGCAGTACTTC
abundance: .; j_gene: TRBJ2-1; v_gene: TRBV29-1; d_gene: TRBD2; CDR3aa: CSGQGLGMNEQFF; CDR3nt: TGCAGCGGCCAGGGACTAGGGATGAATGAGCAGTTCTTC
abundance: .; j_gene: TRBJ2-6; v_gene: TRBV12-3/TRBV12-4; d_gene: TRBD1; CDR3aa: CASSPGTGVSGANVLTF; CDR3nt: TGTGCCAGCAGTCCCGGGACAGGGGTCTCTGGGGCCAACGTCCTGACTTTC
abundance: once; j_gene: TRBJ2-3; v_gene: TRBV9; d_gene: TRBD1; CDR3aa: CASSIGTAGTDTQYF; CDR3nt: TGTGCCAGCAGCATCGGGACAGCCGGCACAGATACGCAGTATTTT
abundance: .; j_gene: TRBJ2-2; v_gene: TRBV13; d_gene: .; CDR3aa: CASSLSAKWPGELFF; CDR3nt: TGTGCCAGCAGCTTATCGGCAAAATGGCCCGGGGAGCTGTTTTTT
abundance: .; j_gene: TRBJ1-2; v_gene: TRBV29-1; d_gene: TRBD1; CDR3aa: CSVDLTGSNGYTF; CDR3nt: TGCAGCGTTGACCTGACAGGGAGTAATGGCTACACCTTC
abundance: .; j_gene: TRBJ2-2; v_gene: TRBV5-1; d_gene: .; CDR3aa: CASSPRVTGELFF; CDR3nt: TGCGCCAGCAGCCCGAGGGTGACCGGGGAGCTGTTTTTT
abundance: .; j_gene: TRBJ1-2; v_gene: TRBV4-2; d_gene: .; CDR3aa: CASSQDRRDGYTF; CDR3nt: TGTGCCAGCAGCCAAGATCGACGGGATGGCTACACCTTC
abundance: .; j_gene: TRBJ2-7; v_gene: TRBV5-4; d_gene: TRBD2; CDR3aa: CASSLGLAGVSEQYF; CDR3nt: TGTGCCAGCAGCTTGGGACTAGCGGGAGTATCTGAGCAGTACTTC
abundance: .; j_gene: TRBJ2-7; v_gene: TRBV7-9; d_gene: .; CDR3aa: CASSYRGGRTYEQYF; CDR3nt: TGTGCCAGCAGCTATAGGGGGGGCAGGACCTACGAGCAGTACTTC
abundance: .; j_gene: TRBJ1-5; v_gene: TRBV20-1; d_gene: TRBD1; CDR3aa: CSASRGQDNQPQHF; CDR3nt: TGCAGTGCTAGCCGCGGACAGGACAATCAGCCCCAGCATTTT
abundance: .; j_gene: TRBJ1-2; v_gene: TRBV6-2/TRBV6-3; d_gene: .; CDR3aa: CASSSTWDISNYGYTF; CDR3nt: TGTGCCAGCAGTTCTACCTGGGACATCTCTAACTATGGCTACACCTTC
abundance: few; j_gene: TRBJ1-5; v_gene: TRBV2; d_gene: .; CDR3aa: CASSGDSNQPQHF; CDR3nt: TGTGCCAGTAGTGGGGATAGCAATCAGCCCCAGCATTTT
abundance: few; j_gene: TRBJ2-5; v_gene: TRBV30; d_gene: .; CDR3aa: CAWMGRHQETQYF; CDR3nt: TGTGCCTGGATGGGCCGACACCAAGAGACCCAGTACTTC
abundance: .; j_gene: TRBJ2-6; v_gene: TRBV7-2; d_gene: .; CDR3aa: CASSLRPIGGANVLTF; CDR3nt: TGTGCCAGCAGCTTACGACCCATCGGTGGGGCCAACGTCCTGACTTTC
abundance: .; j_gene: TRBJ2-2; v_gene: TRBV12-5; d_gene: TRBD1; CDR3aa: CASGRTTGANTGELFF; CDR3nt: TGTGCTAGTGGTCGAACGACAGGGGCGAACACCGGGGAGCTGTTTTTT